This passage covers 15 T cell receptor beta chains from one sample sequenced in a study of monozygotic twins with cystic fibrosis (dated by TCRdb to the early 2020s). Libraries were prepared through the immunoSEQ multiplex PCR assay. TCRdb limited this immuneACCESS table to in-frame rearrangements with V and J called. A share of clones is missing; checked studies link under half to unresolved V genes, and the rest is unexplained. The sample table holds under 30,000 clones, of which about 96% were seen once. 2.5% to 3.5% of the sample belongs to the ten largest clones. The sample comprised blood. The receptors derive from a girl aged 2-10 years with cystic fibrosis.

V is TRBV11-2 and J is TRBJ2-5; D unresolved. In germline, CDR1 is SGHAT, CDR2 FQNNGV. This CDR3 comprises 14 residues. Trimming pared 5 bases from V and 7 bases from J, leaving 17 bases between. CDR3 sequence reads: CASSGTRHGATQYF. CDR3 in DNA: TGTGCCAGCAGCGGAACTCGACACGGCGCGACCCAGTACTTC.

The chain joins TRBV28 to TRBJ1-2; no clear D gene. The germline V gene has CDR1 MDHEN and CDR2 SYDVKM. The CDR3 covers 13 residues. Trimming stripped 6 bases from V and 0 bases from J, with 8 bases between. The CDR3 DNA is TGTGCCAGCAGGGCCTTAGCTAACTATGGCTACACCTTC. This sequence encodes CASRALANYGYTF.

V gene TRBV15 combines with J gene TRBJ2-7, with 10 nucleotides matching TRBD1. This CDR3 spans 14 amino acids. The V segment lost 9 bases and the J segment 5 bases; nucleotides outside the gene matches: 10. Germline V gene lookup returns CDR1 LNHNV and CDR2 YYDKDF (reference sequence). This chain's CDR3 is CATKGGQGRHEQYF. CDR3 coding DNA: TGTGCCACTAAGGGGGGACAGGGGAGGCACGAGCAGTACTTC. Based on the CDR3 plus reference TRBV15 and TRBJ2-7, the full variable domain is DAMVIQNPRYQVTQFGKPVTLSCSQTLNHNVMYWYQQKSSQAPKLLFHYYDKDFNNEADTPDNFQSRRPNTSFCFLDIRSPGLGDTAMYLCATKGGQGRHEQYFGPGTRLTVT.

The CDR3 loop is CASSVGARVATDTQYF. Here the CDR3 DNA reads TGTGCCAGCAGCGTAGGGGCCAGGGTGGCCACAGATACGCAGTATTTT. The chain has TRBV9 and TRBJ2-3; D is possibly TRBD1 (5 bases). The CDR3 length is 16 residues. V was cut by 0 bases and J by 2 bases, with 13 bases left in between. Germline V lookup: CDR1 SGDLS, CDR2 YYNGEE.

The rearrangement joins TRBV19 to TRBJ2-3, with 8 positions matching TRBD1. J gave up 2 bases and V 1 base, and 2 bases lay outside the gene matches. The CDR3 length is 15 residues. Germline V gene sequence: CDR1 LNHDA, CDR2 SQIVND (reference sequence). Here the CDR3 reads CASSIGDRPTDTQYF. The CDR3 nucleotides read TGTGCCAGTAGTATAGGGGACAGGCCCACAGATACGCAGTATTTT.

The chain is built from TRBV6-5 and TRBJ1-2; perhaps TRBD1 as D (6 bases). This CDR3 is built from 14 residues. The V gene lost 7 bases and the J gene lost 6 bases, with 18 bases spanning the gap. Germline V gene sequence: CDR1 MNHEY, CDR2 SVGAGI. The CDR3 here is CASNPRMGGDGYTF. As DNA, the CDR3 is TGTGCCAGCAACCCCCGGATGGGGGGCGATGGCTACACCTTC.

The V and J genes are TRBV21-1 and TRBJ2-5. TRBV21-1 is reported as a pseudogene. This CDR3 comprises 14 residues. The CDR3 nucleotides are TGTGCCAGCAGCAAAGGGGGTTCCCAAGAGACCCAGTACTTC. It yields the protein CASSKGGSQETQYF.

The sample holds one count of this clone. For the CDR3, the DNA is TGTGCCAGCAGCCAATTCAGACTAGCGGGAACCGAGCAGTACTTC. Translation gives CASSQFRLAGTEQYF. The chain employs TRBV4-2 and TRBJ2-5; 11 bases line up with TRBD2. The J call may not be correct, given that the DNA end is closer to TRBJ2-7. CDR3 length: 15 amino acids. CDR1 and CDR2 from the germline V gene are LGHNA and YNFKEQ.

This chain connects TRBV29-1 to TRBJ1-4; maybe TRBD1 (5 bases). The CDR3 consists of 14 residues. Germline V gene lookup returns CDR1 SQVTM and CDR2 ANQGSEA. The V end lost 5 bases, the J end lost 11 bases, and 21 bases lay between the germline ends. DNA for the CDR3: TGCAGCGTTCAGTCCACGCAGGGCGGAGAGAAACTGTTTTTT. As protein: CSVQSTQGGEKLFF.

This rearrangement joins TRBV9 to TRBJ1-2; D is unclear. CDR1 is SGDLS and CDR2 is YYNGEE in the germline V gene. V lost 0 bases, J lost 4 bases, and 10 bases lay in between. This CDR3 contains 14 residues. In DNA, the CDR3 is TGTGCCAGCAGCGTAGCGACGGCTGGCTATGGCTACACCTTC. It translates to CASSVATAGYGYTF.

This chain links TRBV11-2 with TRBJ2-5; no clear D. The germline CDR1 and CDR2 sequences are SGHAT and FQNNGV. The length of the CDR3 is 14 residues. The germline V and J ends were trimmed by 1 base and 2 bases, with 8 bases remaining between them. The CDR3 nucleotides are TGTGCCAGCAGCTTAGGACTGGGGCAAGAGACCCAGTACTTC. This translates into CASSLGLGQETQYF. Looking up the rest from reference TRBV11-2 and TRBJ2-5 gives the full variable domain: EAGVAQSPRYKIIEKRQSVAFWCNPISGHATLYWYQQILGQGPKLLIQFQNNGVVDDSQLPKDRFSAERLKGVDSTLKIQPAKLEDSAVYLCASSLGLGQETQYFGPGTRLLVL.

The chain couples TRBV14 to TRBJ2-1; 11 bases match TRBD1. CDR3 length: 16 residues. Germline values: CDR1 SGHDN, CDR2 FVKESK. The junction had 10 bases not matched to a gene; V was cut back by 4 bases and J by 8 bases. The CDR3 nucleotides read TGTGCCAGCAGCCGCGGGCGGGACAGGGGGTCCCATGAGCAGTTCTTC. Its translation is CASSRGRDRGSHEQFF. The full variable domain, in which reference TRBV14 and TRBJ2-1 provide the parts outside the CDR3, is EAGVTQFPSHSVIEKGQTVTLRCDPISGHDNLYWYRRVMGKEIKFLLHFVKESKQDESGMPNNRFLAERTGGTYSTLKVQPAELEDSGVYFCASSRGRDRGSHEQFFGPGTRLTVL.

This sequence joins TRBV9 and TRBJ2-2, with 9 bases identical to TRBD1. The CDR3 totals 15 residues. V was clipped by 3 bases and J by 6 bases; unmatched bases: 6. Germline V lookup: CDR1 SGDLS, CDR2 YYNGEE. CDR3 amino acids: CASSATGGAAGELFF. The DNA for the CDR3 is TGTGCCAGCAGCGCGACAGGGGGAGCAGCCGGGGAGCTGTTTTTT.

This chain joins TRBV28 and TRBJ2-2; tentatively, D is TRBD1 (7 bases). V lost 2 bases to trimming and J lost 2 bases, with 15 bases between them. This CDR3 region has 17 residues. CDR1 and CDR2 (germline): MDHEN, SYDVKM. The CDR3 nucleotides read TGTGCCAGCAGTTTACGGAGGGGGCGGGGTAACACCGGGGAGCTGTTTTTT. Amino acid sequence: CASSLRRGRGNTGELFF.

This clone has only a few counts. The chain couples TRBV11-2 to TRBJ2-3; D gene uncertain. V was clipped by 3 bases and J by 3 bases, with 4 bases between them. The CDR3 consists of 12 residues. Germline V lookup: CDR1 SGHAT, CDR2 FQNNGV. The CDR3 loop reads CASSLRTDTQYF. In nucleotides, the CDR3 is TGTGCCAGCAGCTTGCGGACAGATACGCAGTATTTT. The full variable domain, completed using reference TRBV11-2 and TRBJ2-3, is EAGVAQSPRYKIIEKRQSVAFWCNPISGHATLYWYQQILGQGPKLLIQFQNNGVVDDSQLPKDRFSAERLKGVDSTLKIQPAKLEDSAVYLCASSLRTDTQYFGPGTRLTVL.